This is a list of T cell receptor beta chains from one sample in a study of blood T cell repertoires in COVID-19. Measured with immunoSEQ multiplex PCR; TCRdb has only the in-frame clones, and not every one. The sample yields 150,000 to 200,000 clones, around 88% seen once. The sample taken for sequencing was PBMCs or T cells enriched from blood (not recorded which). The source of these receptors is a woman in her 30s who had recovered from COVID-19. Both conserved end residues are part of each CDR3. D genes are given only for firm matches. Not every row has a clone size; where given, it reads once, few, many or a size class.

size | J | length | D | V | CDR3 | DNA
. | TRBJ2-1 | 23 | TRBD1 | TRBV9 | CASSVDPRTGEELASARYNEQFF | TGTGCCAGCAGCGTAGATCCTCGGACAGGGGAAGAACTAGCAAGTGCCCGATACAATGAGCAGTTCTTC
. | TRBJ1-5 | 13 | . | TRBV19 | CASRGQPNQPQHF | TGTGCCAGTAGAGGACAGCCGAATCAGCCCCAGCATTTT
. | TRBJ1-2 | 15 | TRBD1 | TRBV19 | CASREDRGLTYGYTF | TGTGCCAGTAGGGAAGACAGGGGGCTTACCTATGGCTACACCTTC
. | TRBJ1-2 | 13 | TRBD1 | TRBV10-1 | CASSPTGGYGYTF | TGCGCCAGCAGCCCAACAGGGGGCTATGGCTACACCTTC
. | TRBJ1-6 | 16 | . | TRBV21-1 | CASSTKRSSYNSPLHF | TGTGCCAGCAGTACGAAGAGGAGCTCCTATAATTCACCCCTCCACTTT
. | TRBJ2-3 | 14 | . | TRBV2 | CASGGSGLTDTQYF | TGTGCCAGCGGTGGTAGCGGTCTCACAGATACGCAGTATTTT
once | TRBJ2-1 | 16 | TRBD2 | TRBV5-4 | CASSLEGSGGYNEQFF | TGTGCCAGCAGCTTGGAGGGTAGCGGGGGGTACAATGAGCAGTTCTTC
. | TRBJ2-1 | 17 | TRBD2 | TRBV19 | CASSIVSLAGINNEQFF | TGTGCCAGTAGTATAGTTTCGCTAGCGGGAATTAACAATGAGCAGTTCTTC
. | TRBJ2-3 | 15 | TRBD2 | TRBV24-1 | CATRPHSGRTDTQYF | TGTGCCACCCGCCCCCATAGCGGGAGAACAGATACGCAGTATTTT
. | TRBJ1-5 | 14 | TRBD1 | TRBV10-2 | CASSPTGFNQPQHF | TGCGCCAGCAGCCCGACAGGGTTCAATCAGCCCCAGCATTTT